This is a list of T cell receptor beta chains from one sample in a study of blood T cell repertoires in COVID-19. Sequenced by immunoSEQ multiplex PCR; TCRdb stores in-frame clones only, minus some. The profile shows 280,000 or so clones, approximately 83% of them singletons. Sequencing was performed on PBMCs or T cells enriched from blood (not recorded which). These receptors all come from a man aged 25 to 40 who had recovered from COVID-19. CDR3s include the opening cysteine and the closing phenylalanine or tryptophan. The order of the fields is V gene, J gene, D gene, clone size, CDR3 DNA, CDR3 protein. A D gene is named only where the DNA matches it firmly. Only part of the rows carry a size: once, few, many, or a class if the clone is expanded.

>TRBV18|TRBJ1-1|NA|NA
TGTGCCAGCTCAACAAGATACAGGAACACTGAAGCTTTCTTT
CASSTRYRNTEAFF
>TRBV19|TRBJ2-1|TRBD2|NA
TGTGCCAGCACTAGCGGGGTCTACAATGAGCAGTTCTTC
CASTSGVYNEQFF
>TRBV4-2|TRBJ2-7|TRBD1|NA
TGTGCCAGCAGCCATAAAGAGACAGGGTATAAGTACGAGCAGTACTTC
CASSHKETGYKYEQYF
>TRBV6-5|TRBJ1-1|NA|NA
TGTGCCAGCAGTTACTTTCTCAGGGGAAAGGGCACTGAAGCTTTCTTT
CASSYFLRGKGTEAFF
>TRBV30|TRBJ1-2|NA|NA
TGTGCCTGGAGTTTCAGGCGGGTCAACTATGGCTACACCTTC
CAWSFRRVNYGYTF
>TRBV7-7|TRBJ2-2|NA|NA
TGTGCTAGCAGTCCGAAACCAGGGGTCACCGGGGAGCTGTTTTTT
CASSPKPGVTGELFF
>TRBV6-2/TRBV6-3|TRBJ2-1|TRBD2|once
TGTGCCAGCAGTTATAGCGGGGGGGGATACAATGAGCAGTTCTTC
CASSYSGGGYNEQFF
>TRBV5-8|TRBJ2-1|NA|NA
TGTGCCAGCAGCTTGTATCAGGGCCTTGAGCAGTTCTTC
CASSLYQGLEQFF
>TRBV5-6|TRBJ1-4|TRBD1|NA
TGTGCCAGCAGCTTATGGGGACAGTTGAATGAAAAACTGTTTTTT
CASSLWGQLNEKLFF
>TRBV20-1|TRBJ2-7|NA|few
TGCAGTGCTGACGGGTACGGGCAGTACTTC
CSADGYGQYF
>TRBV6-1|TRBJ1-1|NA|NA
TGTGCCAGCAGGTGGACAGAGAAGAACACTGAAGCTTTCTTT
CASRWTEKNTEAFF
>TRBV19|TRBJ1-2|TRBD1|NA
TGTGCCAGTACCGGGGGACAGGGGGCCGATGGCTACACCTTC
CASTGGQGADGYTF
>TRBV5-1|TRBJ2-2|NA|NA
TGCGCCAGCAGCCCGCCGGGGAGCAGAGGTGTCGGCGGGGAGCTGTTTTTT
CASSPPGSRGVGGELFF
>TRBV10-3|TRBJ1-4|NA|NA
TGTGCCATCAGCTACACCGGGAATAATGAAAAACTGTTTTTT
CAISYTGNNEKLFF
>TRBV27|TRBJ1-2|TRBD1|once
TGTGCCAGCAGTTTATCGAGGGGGGACAGGGGACCCTATGGCTACACCTTC
CASSLSRGDRGPYGYTF
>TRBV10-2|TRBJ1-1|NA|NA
TGCGCCAGCAGTGCTAACAGGGTGCCTGAAGCTTTCTTT
CASSANRVPEAFF
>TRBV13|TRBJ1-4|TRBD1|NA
TGTGCCAGCAGCTCATCGGGACAGGGCAATGAAAAACTGTTTTTT
CASSSSGQGNEKLFF
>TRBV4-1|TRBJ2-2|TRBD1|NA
TGCGCCAGCAGCCACCAATTCGGGACAGAGAGGGAATCGGAAACCGGGGAGCTGTTTTTT
CASSHQFGTERESETGELFF
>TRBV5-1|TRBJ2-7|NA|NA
TGCGCCAGCAGCCTCGACAAATACGAGCAGTACTTC
CASSLDKYEQYF
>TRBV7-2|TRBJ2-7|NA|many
TGTGCCAGCAGCTTAGCCCAGGCCCCAACCTACGAGCAGTACTTC
CASSLAQAPTYEQYF
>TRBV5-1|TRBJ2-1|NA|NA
TGCGCCAGCAGCTTGCGGGGGGCCACCTACAATGAGCAGTTCTTC
CASSLRGATYNEQFF
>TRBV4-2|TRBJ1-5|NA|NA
TGTGCCAGCAGCCAAGGAGGGCAGGGGCCGACTTTACAGCATTTT
CASSQGGQGPTLQHF
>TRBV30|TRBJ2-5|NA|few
TGTGCCTGGAGGGACATAGGGGGTGAGACCCAGTACTTC
CAWRDIGGETQYF
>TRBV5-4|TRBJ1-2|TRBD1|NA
TGTGCCAGCAGCTCCAGAGACAGGGGGTTCGGCTACACCTTC
CASSSRDRGFGYTF
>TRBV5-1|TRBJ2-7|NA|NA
TGCGCCAGCAGCTCTGGACCGGGACAAAACTACGAGCAGTACTTC
CASSSGPGQNYEQYF
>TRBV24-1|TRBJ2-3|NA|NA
TGTGCCACCAGTGATTCCCTTGATACGCAGTATTTT
CATSDSLDTQYF
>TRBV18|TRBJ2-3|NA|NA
TGTGCCAGCTCACCGTCCCCAAGCACAGATACGCAGTATTTT
CASSPSPSTDTQYF
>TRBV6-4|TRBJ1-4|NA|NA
TGTGCCAGCCGCTACTACGGTGGCGAAAAACTGTTTTTT
CASRYYGGEKLFF
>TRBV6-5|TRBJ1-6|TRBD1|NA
TGTGCCAGCAGAACGACAGGGGTGGATAGTTCACCCCTCCACTTT
CASRTTGVDSSPLHF